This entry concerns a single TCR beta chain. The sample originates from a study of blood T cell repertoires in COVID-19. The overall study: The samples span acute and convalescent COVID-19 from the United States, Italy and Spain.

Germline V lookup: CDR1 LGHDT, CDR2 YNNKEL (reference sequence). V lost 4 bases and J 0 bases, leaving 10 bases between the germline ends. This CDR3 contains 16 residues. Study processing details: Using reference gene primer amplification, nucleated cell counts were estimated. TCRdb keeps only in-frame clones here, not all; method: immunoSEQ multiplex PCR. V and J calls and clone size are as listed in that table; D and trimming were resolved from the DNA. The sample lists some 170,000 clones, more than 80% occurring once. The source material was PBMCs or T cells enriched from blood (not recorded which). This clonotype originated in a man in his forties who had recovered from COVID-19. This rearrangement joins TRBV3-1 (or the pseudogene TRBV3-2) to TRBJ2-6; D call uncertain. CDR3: CASSRNRNSGANVLTF. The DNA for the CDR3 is TGTGCCAGCAGCCGGAACAGAAACTCTGGGGCCAACGTCCTGACTTTC.